This TCR beta chain was profiled in a study of T cells in Graves' hyperthyroidism and ophthalmopathy (dated by TCRdb to about 2019). Regarding the research as a whole: Peripheral blood was collected at initial diagnosis, before any treatment. To identify TCR V-J signatures that set the groups apart, the researchers used a discovery cohort of 100 or so patients, made up of 43 with Graves' ophthalmopathy and some 55 with stable Graves' hyperthyroidism. Whether ophthalmopathy could be predicted prospectively was tested in an independent validation cohort made up of under 20 hyperthyroidism patients plus 17 patients who later progressed to ophthalmopathy. The approximately 100 discovery patients were divided at random into training and test sets in a 7:3 ratio. The study also compared thyroid tissue and blood T-cell repertoires from about six Graves' hyperthyroidism patients. After sampling, hyperthyroidism patients received methimazole starting at 30 mg daily, and ophthalmopathy patients received high-dose intravenous methylprednisolone. TCR Vbeta CDR3 sequencing of some 140 peripheral blood samples (more than 40 ophthalmopathy, about 74 hyperthyroidism and around 17 progressor patients) is reported in the paper. Paper-wide results and their limitations: Sample size was not statistically predetermined, and blinding of investigators to group allocation was not performed. Most expanded thyroid clonotypes (frequency above 0.001) were also detected in blood, a finding suggesting that blood repertoires may reflect thyroid immune responses. A model built on a 13 V-J signature distinguished ophthalmopathy from stable hyperthyroidism, reaching over 85% sensitivity and approximately 83% specificity in cross-validation and 80%/75% in testing. During validation, the model predicted progression to ophthalmopathy a median of roughly six months ahead of onset, with approximately 71% sensitivity and 72.22% specificity.

From its cysteine to its phenylalanine, the CDR3 spans 13 amino acids. The DNA shown is the 39-base CDR3, in frame from base 1. From the germline V gene (reference sequence), CDR1 is MNHEY and CDR2 is SMNVEV. V and J are truncated by 11 bases and 6 bases respectively, leaving an intervening sequence of 16 bases. The sample holds a few counts of this clonotype. Its target antigen remains unknown. No per-base quality is available; no much larger clone lies one base away. The TCR beta CDR3 regions were amplified from the RNA transcripts. For the first round of RT-PCR on the TCR CDR3, the HTBI primer set was used together with the Qiagen OneStep RT-PCR kit. Libraries were constructed in a second round of multiplex PCR, after which size selection and purification were performed. Libraries were sequenced paired-end with 100 bp reads on an Illumina HiSeq2000. The original methods were these. Raw data were processed with SOAPnuke, discarding reads with adapters, uncalled bases, mean Phred below 15, or no exact constant-primer or identifier match. COPE v1.2.5 was used to merge high-quality paired reads, and clonotypes were defined as unique nucleotide sequences. MiTCR v1.1 was used to align clonotypes to the IMGT TRBV, TRBD and TRBJ reference segments. The analysis included only V-J combinations with a frequency above 0.0001, which together covered 99% to 99.2% of the repertoires. A TCS score was defined as the ratio of F50 (clonal expansion) to E x V (chaos), with BLOSUM62-based TCRdist applied between CDR3 peptides within each V-J. Welch's t-statistics and random forest reduced around 550 V-J features to 13, which were used in a naive Bayes classifier (R e1071). The public reads were run again by TCRdb, first through fastp at Q25 and then through MiXCR, and only productive beta chains were kept. For every CDR3 protein sequence, its rows merge into one entry that carries the most common genes and DNA. These V and J calls rely on TCRdb rather than the paper's analysis. In all, the sample holds about 600,000 distinct CDR3 sequences, and 14% of those were seen once. The top ten hold 6.5% to 9% of the sample.

Moderately to severely active disease, a Clinical Activity Score of at least 3, a NOSPECS grade of at least 4, and a duration under 3 months were present in ophthalmopathy patients. The study excluded patients with uncontrolled infections, other autoimmune diseases, pregnancy or lactation. Diagnoses were established on the basis of clinical symptoms, serum thyroxine and TRAb, thyroid ultrasound, and orbital computed tomography. PBMCs were separated from roughly 10 ml of fresh peripheral blood using Ficoll-Paque density gradient centrifugation. Trizol reagent was used to extract total RNA, and RNA quality was then checked on an Agilent 2100 Bioanalyzer.

Recombination connected TRBV27 to TRBJ2-2, with the D call tentatively TRBD1 or TRBD2, each fitting 5 bases. This receptor was taken from a woman aged 18 to 35 with Graves' ophthalmopathy. The specimen sequenced was blood. CDR3 reads: CAARGVFAGELFF. The nucleotide sequence is given as TGTGCCGCGCGAGGGGTATTCGCCGGGGAGCTGTTTTTT.